This T cell receptor beta chain comes out of a study of T cells in Graves' hyperthyroidism and ophthalmopathy. Study-level findings and limits: In the analysis, a 13 V-J model separated ophthalmopathy from stable hyperthyroidism.

RNA transcripts provided the source from which TCR beta CDR3 regions were amplified. TCR CDR3 underwent first-round RT-PCR with the HTBI primer set. MiXCR, applied by TCRdb to the multiplex PCR reads, yields one record per CDR3 protein. Of hundreds of thousands of distinct CDR3 sequences listed, about two fifths are singletons. This clonotype was detected ten times or more. Its antigen is currently unknown. V gave up 4 bases and J gave up 0 bases; unmatched junction bases: 1. This CDR3 has 13 amino acids. CDR1 and CDR2 (germline): SQVTM, ANQGSEA. Sequencing input: blood. The source is a man aged 18 to 35 with Graves' hyperthyroidism. The chain couples TRBV29-1 to TRBJ2-7, with 9 bases identical to TRBD2. CDR3 in amino acids: CSVGLAASYEQYF. The CDR3 DNA reads TGCAGCGTTGGACTAGCGGCCTCCTACGAGCAGTACTTC.